This T cell receptor beta chain is from a study of blood T cell repertoires in COVID-19. Study-level background: Material from acute and convalescent COVID-19 was sourced from the United States, Italy and Spain. Sources were T cells, B-cell-depleted T cells, or PBMCs; the material itself was cDNA or gDNA.

In the original processing: Scientists estimated how many nucleated cells there were by amplifying reference gene primers. TCRdb's copy holds only in-frame clones and misses some; the assay was immunoSEQ multiplex PCR. The V and J calls and clone size come from that table; D and trimming were worked out from the DNA. The sample lists some 100,000 clones; less than 85% were seen once. The germline V and J ends were trimmed by 0 bases and 2 bases, with 11 bases remaining between them. Germline V gene lookup returns CDR1 MGHRA and CDR2 YSYEKL. The CDR3 runs to 16 residues. Sequencing was carried out using peripheral blood. The chain couples TRBV4-1 to TRBJ1-3, with D unresolved. The TCR comes from a woman between 65 and 79 years old with active or convalescent COVID-19. CDR3 nucleotide sequence: TGCGCCAGCAGCCAAGATGGGCAGCCGGCTGGAAACACCATATATTTT. Translated: CASSQDGQPAGNTIYF.